This T cell receptor beta chain was identified during a study of T cells after yellow fever vaccination. Overall study findings and caveats: Overall, a small share of clonotypes was seen in both CD4 and CD8 compartments. Most primary-vaccination clones recurred post-booster (around 95% CD4, just over 85% CD8). Though it reached lower strength, the secondary response hit its peak faster, day 5 versus 15.

In regard to this clonotype: The target antigen is unknown.

Production of TCR cDNA was by 5'RACE template switching, which also added a universal primer site and UMIs. TCRdb re-called the 5' RACE reads with MiXCR, one entry per CDR3 protein. The sample includes roughly 250,000 distinct CDR3 sequences, over 10% seen only once; the top ten take around 0.55%. The CDR3 is made up of 12 amino acids. Material: CD4+ T cells sorted from PBMCs, obtained 45 days after the yellow fever booster vaccination. The receptor was isolated from a man in his thirties or forties who received the YFV17D yellow fever vaccine. The V and J genes are TRBV12-2 and TRBJ2-3. TRBV12-2 is an annotated pseudogene. The CDR3 region has the DNA TGTGCAAGTCGCTGGCTTGGAGATACGCAGTATTTT. Residues: CASRWLGDTQYF.